The TCR beta chain described here comes from a study of T cell responses to AZD1222 COVID-19 vaccine. TCRdb keeps only in-frame clones here, not all; method: immunoSEQ multiplex PCR. The repertoire consists of roughly 150,000 clones, with approximately 90% occurring once and the leading ten covering approximately 6.9%. V was shortened by 7 bases and J by 1 base, with 14 bases between the two germline ends. Germline V CDR1 and CDR2: SNHLY, FYNNEI. The CDR3 totals 14 residues. The receptor's source is an adult in good health. This chain uses TRBV2 with TRBJ2-7, with D unresolved. The sample was peripheral blood, taken on day 0 of AZD1222 vaccination. CDR3 bases: TGTGCCAGCATTCTCCGTGAACAGTCCTACGAGCAGTACTTC. Translated: CASILREQSYEQYF.